Each of the 26 T cell receptor beta chains below was sequenced from the same sample in a study of shared clonotypes between healthy human individuals. The table came from immunoSEQ multiplex PCR; TCRdb's copy has only in-frame clones and leaves some out. Found here are 850,000 to 1,100,000 clones, roughly 80% of them singletons; the top ten hold 0.89%. The sequenced sample was memory CD4+ T cells from PBMCs. Subset defined: CD45RA-negative fraction. The receptors were sampled from a man between 18 and 29 years old in good health. Some clones in this sample may be carry-over from other donors' samples.

As to this clone: Other DNA sequences within the sample encode an identical CDR3. The chain uses TRBV7-3 and TRBJ2-5; 8 positions agree with TRBD1. Germline lookup yields CDR1 SGHTA and CDR2 FQGTGA. The CDR3 has 14 amino acids. V shed 5 bases, J shed 1 base, and the junction held 3 bases outside the gene matches. The CDR3 protein is CASSPGTGQETQYF. Written as DNA, the CDR3 is TGTGCCAGCAGCCCCGGGACAGGCCAAGAGACCCAGTACTTC.

In this sample, this clone turned up once. This rearrangement joins TRBV11-3 to TRBJ2-7, with 7 bases matching TRBD2. Germline CDR1 SGHNT, CDR2 YENEEA. The CDR3 sequence is 15 residues long. V lost 9 bases, J lost 5 bases, and 16 bases stayed unmatched. The CDR3 DNA follows: TGTGCCAGGAAAGGGGAGGGCTTCCGGATCGACGAGCAGTACTTC. Translating gives CARKGEGFRIDEQYF.

The chain uses TRBV27 and TRBJ1-2; tentatively, D is TRBD1 (6 bases). The CDR3 consists of 16 residues. With 4 bases removed from V and 3 bases from J, the gap between germline ends came to 18 bases. Per the germline V gene, CDR1 is MNHEY and CDR2 is SMNVEV (reference sequence). CDR3 amino acids: CASSSPRRGQDYGYTF. For the CDR3, the DNA is TGTGCCAGCAGTTCCCCCCGGCGGGGGCAAGACTATGGCTACACCTTC.

Only one count was recorded for this clone. V and J are TRBV9 and TRBJ1-5; no clear D. The CDR3 has 13 amino acids. CDR1 is SGDLS, CDR2 YYNGEE, per germline. With 0 bases removed from V and 5 bases from J, the gap between germline ends came to 6 bases. CDR3 protein: CASSVEVDQPQHF. Written as DNA, the CDR3 is TGTGCCAGCAGCGTAGAGGTCGATCAGCCCCAGCATTTT.

About this clone itself: Other DNA sequences in this specimen translate into the identical CDR3. This chain joins TRBV4-3 and TRBJ1-2, with D maybe TRBD1 (6 bases). Per the germline V gene, CDR1 is LGHNA and CDR2 is YSLEER. V lost 3 bases, J lost 4 bases, and 9 bases lay in between. The CDR3 length is 13 residues. The CDR3 here is CASSHPDSYGYTF. CDR3 bases: TGCGCCAGCAGCCACCCGGACAGCTATGGCTACACCTTC.

The V and J genes are TRBV28 and TRBJ2-7; D gene uncertain. The V gene lost 11 bases and the J gene lost 3 bases, with 8 bases spanning the gap. The CDR3 sequence is 10 residues long. Germline loops: CDR1 MDHEN, CDR2 SYDVKM. In DNA form, the CDR3 reads TGTGCCGTCGGGCGCTACGAGCAGTACTTC. It translates to CAVGRYEQYF.

Turning to this clone: A much larger clone lies one base from this, so it may be a read error. At the DNA level, this CDR3 is encoded by other sequences in the same sample as well. This rearrangement joins TRBV4-3 to TRBJ2-1; TRBD2 matches 8 bases. Germline trimming cut 1 base from V and 0 bases from J; bases unmatched to any gene: 2. This CDR3 comprises 16 residues. Per germline, CDR1 LGHNA and CDR2 YSLEER. CDR3 in DNA: TGCGCCAGCAGCCAAGGGCTAGCGGGCTCCTACAATGAGCAGTTCTTC. Translating gives CASSQGLAGSYNEQFF.

Turning to this clone: Given a much more abundant clone one base away, this may be a read error. The chain uses TRBV30 and TRBJ1-5; D is possibly TRBD1 (6 bases). CDR1 GTSNPN and CDR2 SVGIG come from the germline V gene (reference sequence). The CDR3 runs 15 residues. CDR3 in amino acids: CAWNEGHPSSQPQHF. Written as DNA, the CDR3 is TGTGCCTGGAACGAGGGACACCCTAGCAGTCAGCCCCAGCATTTT.

This clone was counted once. This chain connects TRBV28 to TRBJ1-1, with D possibly TRBD1 on 5 matching bases. The CDR3 is 13 amino acids. Germline V CDR1 and CDR2: MDHEN, SYDVKM. With 6 bases removed from V and 8 bases from J, the gap between germline ends came to 16 bases. The DNA of the CDR3 is TGTGCCAGCAGGCCCTCGGGGCCTCCCGAAGCTTTCTTT. This gives the protein CASRPSGPPEAFF.

The chain links TRBV27 to TRBJ2-2, with D possibly matching TRBD2 (7 bases). The CDR3 is 16 amino acids. The germline V gene has CDR1 MNHEY and CDR2 SMNVEV (reference sequence). V gave up 1 base and J gave up 6 bases, with 15 bases separating them. The chain's CDR3 is CASSLLPGGRPGELFF. DNA of the CDR3: TGTGCCAGCAGTTTATTGCCCGGGGGGCGACCCGGGGAGCTGTTTTTT.

The genes are TRBV4-3 and TRBJ2-3, with TRBD2 identical over 12 bases. The V gene's germline CDR1 is LGHNA and CDR2 YSLEER. The CDR3 consists of 18 residues. The V and J ends lost 1 base and 6 bases, in that order; junction bases with no gene match: 11. The CDR3 here is CASSQGLAGGPATDTQYF. The CDR3 bases are TGCGCCAGCAGCCAAGGGCTAGCGGGAGGGCCTGCGACGGATACGCAGTATTTT.

This sequence joins TRBV18 and TRBJ2-3, with 11 bases identical to TRBD2. J gave up 4 bases and V 3 bases, and 9 bases lay outside the gene matches. The CDR3 length is 17 residues. The germline V gene has CDR1 KGHSH and CDR2 LQKENI. The CDR3 bases are TGTGCCAGCTCACCCTCGTCTAGCGGGAGGAGGGCAGATACGCAGTATTTT. The encoded protein is CASSPSSSGRRADTQYF.

Comments on this clone: The junction shows a germline mismatch at one end, possibly a read error. CDR3 nucleotide sequence: TGTGCCAGCAGTGTGGCGGAGGGGGGAGACTTC. Translating it yields CASSVAEGGDF. The chain joins TRBV2 to TRBJ2-7; the D gene could be TRBD1 or TRBD2 (6 bases each). CDR3 length equals 11 residues. Per germline, CDR1 SNHLY and CDR2 FYNNEI. Complete variable domain (other parts from reference TRBV2 and TRBJ2-7): EPEVTQTPSHQVTQMGQEVILRCVPISNHLYFYWYRQILGQKVEFLVSFYNNEISEKSEIFDDQFSVERPDGSNFTLKIRSTKLEDSAMYFCASSVAEGGDFGPGTRLTVT.

This clone is a singleton in its sample. This sequence joins TRBV5-1 and TRBJ2-7; 12 positions match TRBD2. The CDR3 spans 16 residues. J was trimmed by 5 bases and V by 1 base; bases with no gene match: 7. Germline CDR1 reads SGHRS; CDR2 reads YFSETQ. CDR3 in amino acids: CASSLPGLAGGDEQYF. The CDR3 DNA follows: TGCGCCAGCAGCTTGCCCGGGCTAGCGGGAGGGGACGAGCAGTACTTC.

About this clone: The junction differs from germline at one of its ends, possibly a read error. The chain employs TRBV7-2 and TRBJ1-1, with D maybe TRBD1 (6 bases). Germline CDR1 reads SGHTA; CDR2 reads FQGNSA. The CDR3 is 15 amino acids. In DNA form, the CDR3 reads TGCGCCAGCAGCTTTTCGCCTCGGACAGACACTGAAGCTTTCTTT. As protein: CASSFSPRTDTEAFF.

V usage is TRBV4-1 and J usage is TRBJ1-5, with 9 bases lining up with TRBD1. This CDR3 is 18 amino acids long. Trimming took 3 bases from V and 0 from J; bases not matched to a gene: 9. The germline V gene has CDR1 MGHRA and CDR2 YSYEKL. The CDR3 sequence is CASSQGTGLGYSNQPQHF. DNA of the CDR3: TGCGCCAGCAGCCAGGGGACAGGGCTCGGATATAGCAATCAGCCCCAGCATTTT.

As to this clone: Other DNA sequences in this sample translate to the same CDR3. This chain connects TRBV5-1 to TRBJ2-7; D is uncertain. Trimming shortened V by 0 bases and J by 0 bases, and 7 bases separated the two germline ends. CDR1 is SGHRS, CDR2 YFSETQ, per germline. This CDR3 spans 14 amino acids. CDR3 loop: CASSLDGSSYEQYF. In DNA form, the CDR3 reads TGCGCCAGCAGCTTGGACGGAAGCTCCTACGAGCAGTACTTC. The whole variable domain, filled in from reference TRBV5-1 and TRBJ2-7, reads KAGVTQTPRYLIKTRGQQVTLSCSPISGHRSVSWYQQTPGQGLQFLFEYFSETQRNKGNFPGRFSGRQFSNSRSEMNVSTLELGDSALYLCASSLDGSSYEQYFGPGTRLTVT.

The rearrangement joins TRBV14 to TRBJ2-7; TRBD2 agrees at 13 bases. This CDR3 is built from 17 residues. Per the germline V gene, CDR1 is SGHDN and CDR2 is FVKESK. V shed 5 bases, J shed 4 bases, and the junction held 11 bases outside the gene matches. CDR3 residues: CASSDLGLAGERYEQYF. The CDR3 DNA reads TGTGCCAGCAGCGATCTTGGACTAGCGGGAGAACGGTACGAGCAGTACTTC.

The chain combines TRBV19 with TRBJ1-1; tentatively, D is TRBD1 (5 bases). Trimming pared 2 bases from V and 5 bases from J, leaving 12 bases between. This CDR3 spans 14 amino acids. The V gene's germline CDR1 is LNHDA and CDR2 SQIVND (reference sequence). CDR3 amino acids: CASSIYRGSTEAFF. The DNA for the CDR3 is TGTGCCAGTAGTATATATCGGGGGTCTACTGAAGCTTTCTTT.

The chain is built from TRBV5-4 and TRBJ2-1, with D hard to call. This CDR3 spans 15 amino acids. Between the trimmed V and J ends, which lost 0 bases and 4 bases, there was a span of 11 bases. Germline V gene sequence: CDR1 SGHNT, CDR2 YYREEE (reference sequence). The CDR3, as DNA: TGTGCCAGCAGCTTGGAATGGTCTCGTTACAATGAGCAGTTCTTC. Translation: CASSLEWSRYNEQFF.

This clone appeared a few times. This chain uses TRBV28 with TRBJ2-1; D not resolved. V dropped 8 bases and J dropped 8 bases, with 7 bases sitting between them. Germline V gene lookup returns CDR1 MDHEN and CDR2 SYDVKM. This CDR3 contains 10 residues. The CDR3 sequence: CASRSDEQFF. The CDR3 coding sequence is TGTGCCAGCCGGAGCGATGAGCAGTTCTTC.

The rearrangement links TRBV9 to TRBJ2-5; D possibly corresponds to TRBD2 (6 bases). The CDR3 has 15 residues. Germline V gene sequence: CDR1 SGDLS, CDR2 YYNGEE. Trimming cost V 4 bases and J 5 bases, with 18 bases left between them. CDR3 loop: CASSSRGGVGETQYF. CDR3 DNA: TGTGCCAGCAGCTCCCGGGGAGGAGTGGGGGAGACCCAGTACTTC.

The chain combines TRBV6-5 with TRBJ2-1, with 7 bases identical to TRBD2. In germline, CDR1 is MNHEY, CDR2 SVGAGI. The ends lost 2 bases at V and 0 bases at J; junction bases unmatched: 4. This CDR3 has 16 residues. CDR3 DNA: TGTGCCAGCAGTTACGGGGGGGGAGGCTCCTACAATGAGCAGTTCTTC. Translating gives CASSYGGGGSYNEQFF.

The V and J genes are TRBV11-2 and TRBJ1-5; D call uncertain. From germline, CDR1 is SGHAT and CDR2 FQNNGV. Trimming pared 0 bases from V and 3 bases from J, leaving 9 bases between. The CDR3 spans 15 residues. Here the CDR3 reads CASSLDHSPNQPQHF. The DNA of the CDR3 is TGTGCCAGCAGCTTAGATCACAGCCCCAATCAGCCCCAGCATTTT.

V and J are TRBV6-5 and TRBJ2-2; no definite D call. Germline V CDR1 and CDR2: MNHEY, SVGAGI. The CDR3 sequence is 13 residues long. The germline V and J ends were trimmed by 7 bases and 4 bases, with 10 bases remaining between them. This CDR3 is CASINRGTGELFF. In DNA form, the CDR3 reads TGTGCCAGCATCAATCGTGGCACCGGGGAGCTGTTTTTT.

The rearrangement links TRBV7-3 to TRBJ2-7; D ambiguous. The CDR3 loop spans 14 amino acids. Germline lookup yields CDR1 SGHTA and CDR2 FQGTGA. The V end was cut by 2 bases, the J end by 0 bases, with 8 bases between. The CDR3 bases are TGTGCCAGCAGCTTAGATCCAGGCTCCTACGAGCAGTACTTC. The encoded protein is CASSLDPGSYEQYF.